A selection of T cell receptor beta chains follows, all from one sample in a study of spatial heterogeneity in lung cancer. A single record per CDR3 protein comes from TCRdb applying MiXCR to the 5' RACE reads. This sample has some 37,000 distinct CDR3 sequences, with more than 7% found just once. The sample was PBMCs, taken at surgery. Receptors originate from a female donor with early-stage non-small cell lung cancer. Each CDR3 is given with its conserved first and last residue. The order of the fields is V gene, clone size, J gene, D gene, CDR3 protein, CDR3 DNA. D genes are given only for firm matches. Part of the rows lack a size; the others show once, few, many or a class for expanded clones.

>TRBV6-2/TRBV6-3|many|TRBJ2-4|-
CASSPFRTVSFGIQYF
TGTGCCAGCAGCCCCTTCAGGACGGTGAGCTTCGGCATTCAGTACTTC
>TRBV2|-|TRBJ2-1|TRBD2
CASMRTSGSRYEQFF
TGTGCCAGCATGCGGACTAGCGGGAGTCGGTATGAGCAGTTCTTC
>TRBV28|few|TRBJ2-7|-
CASSRQRLAEQYF
TGTGCCAGCAGTCGACAGAGATTAGCGGAGCAGTACTTC
>TRBV3-1|many|TRBJ1-2|-
CASSQTQEGYGYTF
TGTGCCAGCAGCCAGACGCAGGAGGGCTATGGCTACACCTTC
>TRBV10-3|few|TRBJ2-1|TRBD2
CAISEGSGRAIEQFF
TGTGCCATCAGTGAAGGTAGCGGGAGGGCCATTGAGCAGTTCTTC
>TRBV20-1|few|TRBJ2-7|TRBD2
CSARDTAGGYEQYF
TGCAGTGCTAGAGATACCGCGGGGGGTTACGAGCAGTACTTC
>TRBV7-9|many|TRBJ2-3|TRBD2
CASSFIPGLAAYTDTQYF
TGTGCCAGCAGTTTTATACCGGGACTAGCGGCGTACACAGATACGCAGTATTTT
>TRBV4-3|many|TRBJ2-7|-
CASSQDRDGSYEQYF
TGCGCCAGCAGCCAAGACCGCGACGGCTCCTACGAGCAGTACTTC
>TRBV12-3/TRBV12-4|many|TRBJ2-5|-
CASSFGLGAQYF
TGTGCCAGCAGTTTCGGGTTAGGCGCCCAGTACTTC
>TRBV18|many|TRBJ1-1|-
CASSPGGSTEAFF
TGTGCCAGCTCACCAGGGGGTTCCACTGAAGCTTTCTTT
>TRBV5-5|-|TRBJ1-2|-
CASSPSPSYADNYGYTF
TGTGCCAGCAGCCCATCACCCTCATACGCTGATAACTATGGCTACACCTTC
>TRBV2|-|TRBJ2-2|-
CASRALRDGELFF
TGTGCCAGCAGGGCGTTAAGGGACGGGGAGCTGTTTTTT
>TRBV10-3|many|TRBJ2-3|TRBD2
CAISVREGPTDTQYF
TGTGCCATCAGTGTTCGGGAGGGCCCCACAGATACGCAGTATTTT
>TRBV19|few|TRBJ1-6|-
CASSLVSYNSPLHF
TGTGCCAGTAGCTTAGTCTCCTATAATTCACCCCTCCACTTT
>TRBV7-8|many|TRBJ1-4|-
CASSSRGGGEKLFF
TGTGCCAGCAGCTCAAGGGGGGGAGGTGAAAAACTGTTTTTT
>TRBV10-1|many|TRBJ1-1|TRBD1
CASSPDRAEAFF
TGCGCCAGCAGTCCGGACAGGGCTGAAGCTTTCTTT
>TRBV20-1|-|TRBJ2-5|TRBD2
CSARDQLAGEQETQYF
TGCAGTGCTAGAGATCAGCTAGCGGGGGAGCAAGAGACCCAGTACTTC
>TRBV9|-|TRBJ2-3|TRBD1
CASSATGDPDTQYF
TGTGCCAGCAGCGCCACAGGGGACCCAGATACGCAGTATTTT
>TRBV4-2|few|TRBJ1-2|TRBD1
CASSQSQGENYGYTF
TGTGCCAGCAGCCAGTCCCAGGGGGAGAACTATGGCTACACCTTC
>TRBV11-2|many|TRBJ2-1|-
CASSTIWGEQFF
TGTGCCAGCAGCACCATTTGGGGTGAGCAGTTCTTC
>TRBV12-3/TRBV12-4|many|TRBJ1-5|-
CASSPKGIGHQPQHF
TGTGCCAGCAGTCCCAAAGGGATCGGGCATCAGCCCCAGCATTTT
>TRBV19|many|TRBJ1-4|TRBD1
CASSRTGSAEKLFF
TGTGCCAGTAGCCGGACAGGGTCGGCTGAAAAACTGTTTTTT
>TRBV6-6|many|TRBJ2-3|TRBD2
CASRTSGGLGADTQYF
TGTGCCAGCAGGACTAGCGGGGGGCTGGGCGCAGATACGCAGTATTTT
>TRBV2|many|TRBJ2-1|-
CASSERPYPTYNEQFF
TGTGCCAGCAGTGAAAGACCCTACCCCACCTACAATGAGCAGTTCTTC
>TRBV6-1|many|TRBJ1-5|TRBD1
CASRALSGGNQPQHF
TGTGCCAGCAGGGCACTGTCAGGGGGAAATCAGCCCCAGCATTTT
>TRBV2|many|TRBJ1-5|-
CASSYRDQFGQPQHF
TGTGCCAGCAGTTATCGGGACCAATTTGGGCAGCCCCAGCATTTT
>TRBV9|few|TRBJ1-2|-
CASSLDSDYGYTF
TGTGCCAGCAGCCTTGACAGTGACTATGGCTACACCTTC
>TRBV28|few|TRBJ2-1|-
CASRESRNEQFF
TGTGCCAGCAGGGAATCGCGAAATGAGCAGTTCTTC
>TRBV2|many|TRBJ2-5|-
CASTQGPLKPQETQYF
TGTGCCAGCACCCAAGGACCACTAAAACCCCAAGAGACCCAGTACTTC
>TRBV12-3/TRBV12-4|-|TRBJ1-2|TRBD1
CASSLGTGNGYTF
TGTGCCAGCAGTTTAGGGACAGGGAACGGCTACACCTTC
>TRBV2|-|TRBJ2-1|TRBD1
CASSTGGAHNEQFF
TGTGCCAGCAGTACAGGGGGCGCACACAATGAGCAGTTCTTC
>TRBV2|medium-sized|TRBJ2-1|-
CASSDLMGNNEQFF
TGTGCCAGCAGTGACCTGATGGGTAACAATGAGCAGTTCTTC
>TRBV18|-|TRBJ2-2|TRBD1
CASSRGQAGELFF
TGTGCCAGCTCGCGCGGACAGGCCGGGGAGCTGTTTTTT
>TRBV20-1|many|TRBJ1-4|-
CSARTSFNEKLFF
TGCAGTGCTAGGACTTCGTTTAATGAAAAACTGTTTTTT
>TRBV27|many|TRBJ1-6|TRBD1
CASRGTGWIISPLHF
TGTGCCAGCAGGGGGACAGGTTGGATAATTTCACCCCTCCACTTT
>TRBV10-3|few|TRBJ1-2|TRBD1
CAISEADRENYGYTF
TGTGCCATCAGTGAGGCTGACAGGGAAAACTATGGCTACACCTTC
>TRBV28|-|TRBJ1-5|TRBD1
CASSRGQSPGAQHF
TGTGCCAGCAGCAGGGGGCAGTCCCCAGGGGCCCAGCATTTT
>TRBV6-5|many|TRBJ2-2|TRBD2
CASSWTSGSDLANTGELFF
TGTGCCAGCAGCTGGACTAGCGGATCTGATCTGGCGAACACCGGGGAGCTGTTTTTT
>TRBV11-1|many|TRBJ1-2|-
CASSFSPGYTF
TGTGCCAGCAGCTTTTCCCCGGGCTACACCTTC
>TRBV3-2|many|TRBJ2-1|-
CASSQDSQGFYNEQFF
TGTGCCAGCAGCCAAGATTCACAGGGTTTCTACAATGAGCAGTTCTTC
>TRBV6-1|few|TRBJ2-2|-
CASRSFDAGELFF
TGTGCCAGCAGGAGTTTCGACGCCGGGGAGCTGTTTTTT
>TRBV29-1|many|TRBJ1-1|TRBD1
CSVVRGLTEAFF
TGCAGCGTTGTAAGGGGGCTTACTGAAGCTTTCTTT
>TRBV5-1|many|TRBJ2-1|TRBD2
CASIAIAGGPHEQFF
TGCGCCAGCATCGCTATAGCGGGAGGGCCCCATGAGCAGTTCTTC
>TRBV24-1|many|TRBJ2-3|-
CATSEFGAGTRTDTQYF
TGTGCCACCAGTGAATTCGGGGCGGGCACACGCACAGATACGCAGTATTTT
>TRBV7-8|-|TRBJ1-4|-
CASSNYRARGEKLFF
TGTGCCAGCAGCAATTACAGGGCAAGGGGGGAAAAACTGTTTTTT
>TRBV20-1|many|TRBJ2-1|TRBD2
CSASTVLAGESEQFF
TGCAGTGCTAGTACCGTCCTAGCGGGAGAGAGTGAGCAGTTCTTC
>TRBV27|many|TRBJ2-5|TRBD2
CASSSLGGREETQYF
TGTGCCAGCAGTTCTCTGGGAGGGCGGGAAGAGACCCAGTACTTC
>TRBV28|many|TRBJ2-3|TRBD2
CASSSPSGSTDTQYF
TGTGCCAGCAGTTCCCCTAGCGGGAGCACAGATACGCAGTATTTT
>TRBV12-3/TRBV12-4|few|TRBJ1-2|-
CASSLGVGYTF
TGTGCCAGCAGTTTGGGGGTGGGCTACACCTTC
>TRBV29-1|-|TRBJ1-1|-
CSVLPGHLMYTEAFF
TGCAGCGTCCTACCGGGACACTTGATGTACACTGAAGCTTTCTTT
>TRBV20-1|many|TRBJ1-1|TRBD1
CSAANYRGTAFF
TGCAGTGCCGCCAATTACAGGGGGACGGCTTTCTTT
>TRBV6-2/TRBV6-3|-|TRBJ2-5|-
CASRTLQETQYF
TGTGCCAGCAGGACCCTCCAAGAGACCCAGTACTTC
>TRBV5-1|many|TRBJ2-1|-
CASSLGGASYNEQFF
TGCGCCAGCAGCTTAGGAGGTGCTTCCTACAATGAGCAGTTCTTC
>TRBV5-1|many|TRBJ2-1|-
CASSTRGGGEQFF
TGCGCCAGCAGCACCCGAGGGGGGGGCGAGCAGTTCTTC
>TRBV15|-|TRBJ2-3|TRBD2
CATSRVSGYTDTQYF
TGTGCCACCAGCAGAGTTAGCGGGTACACAGATACGCAGTATTTT
>TRBV6-5|medium-sized|TRBJ2-7|TRBD2
CASSSPTSGGSYEQYF
TGTGCCAGCAGTTCACCCACTAGCGGGGGATCCTACGAGCAGTACTTC
>TRBV12-3/TRBV12-4|-|TRBJ2-3|TRBD2
CASSNSGSSGDTQYF
TGTGCCAGCAGTAATAGCGGGAGTTCAGGGGATACGCAGTATTTT
>TRBV7-9|many|TRBJ1-1|TRBD1
CASSSPWTGMNTEAFF
TGTGCCAGCAGCTCTCCCTGGACAGGGATGAACACTGAAGCTTTCTTT
>TRBV30|many|TRBJ2-7|-
CAWSVIPYEQYF
TGTGCCTGGAGTGTCATCCCCTACGAGCAGTACTTC
>TRBV6-6|many|TRBJ2-7|TRBD1
CASTFGQGLYEQYF
TGTGCCAGCACCTTTGGACAGGGCCTCTACGAGCAGTACTTC